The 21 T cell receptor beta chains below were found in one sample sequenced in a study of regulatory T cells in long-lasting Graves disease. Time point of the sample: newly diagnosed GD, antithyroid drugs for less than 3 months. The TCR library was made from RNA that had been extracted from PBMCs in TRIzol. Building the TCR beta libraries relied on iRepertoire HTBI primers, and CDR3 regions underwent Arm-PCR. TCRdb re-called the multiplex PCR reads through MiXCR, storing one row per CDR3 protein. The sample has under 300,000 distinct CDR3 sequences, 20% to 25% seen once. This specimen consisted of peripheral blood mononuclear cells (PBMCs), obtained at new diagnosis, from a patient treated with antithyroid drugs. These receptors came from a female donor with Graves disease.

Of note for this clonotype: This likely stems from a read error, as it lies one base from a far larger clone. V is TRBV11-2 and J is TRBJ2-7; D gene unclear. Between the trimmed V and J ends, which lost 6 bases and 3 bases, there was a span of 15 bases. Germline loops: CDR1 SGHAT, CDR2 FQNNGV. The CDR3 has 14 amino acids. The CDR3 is CASSPTKANYEQYF. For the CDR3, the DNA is TGTGCCAGCAGTCCTACTAAGGCGAACTACGAGCAGTACTTC.

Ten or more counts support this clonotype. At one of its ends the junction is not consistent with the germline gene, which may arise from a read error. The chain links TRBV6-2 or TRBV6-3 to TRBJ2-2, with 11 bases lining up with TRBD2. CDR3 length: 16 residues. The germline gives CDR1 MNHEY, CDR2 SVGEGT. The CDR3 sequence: CASSPRTSGSTGELFF. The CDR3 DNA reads TGCGCCAGCAGCCCGCGCACTAGCGGGAGCACCGGGGAGCTGTTTTTT.

CDR3 nucleotides: TGTGCCAGCAGCCTCAGTATTAACAATGAGCAGTTCTTC. This translates into CASSLSINNEQFF. The V gene is TRBV3-1, the J gene TRBJ2-1; the D is unclear. Trimming stripped 4 bases from V and 5 bases from J, with 9 bases between. CDR1 is LGHDT and CDR2 is YNNKEL in the germline V gene (reference sequence). The CDR3 loop spans 13 amino acids.

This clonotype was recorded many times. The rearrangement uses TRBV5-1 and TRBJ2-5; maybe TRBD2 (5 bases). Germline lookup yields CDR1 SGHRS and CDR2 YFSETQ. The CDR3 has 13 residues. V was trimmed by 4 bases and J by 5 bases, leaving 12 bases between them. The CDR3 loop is CASSPIAPETQYF. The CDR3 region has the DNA TGCGCCAGCAGCCCCATAGCGCCCGAGACCCAGTACTTC.

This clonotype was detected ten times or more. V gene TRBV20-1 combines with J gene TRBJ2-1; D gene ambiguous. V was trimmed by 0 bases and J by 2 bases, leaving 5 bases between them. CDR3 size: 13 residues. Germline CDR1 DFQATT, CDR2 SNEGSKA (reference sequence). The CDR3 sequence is CSARESTYNEQFF. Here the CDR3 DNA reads TGCAGTGCTAGAGAGTCCACCTACAATGAGCAGTTCTTC.

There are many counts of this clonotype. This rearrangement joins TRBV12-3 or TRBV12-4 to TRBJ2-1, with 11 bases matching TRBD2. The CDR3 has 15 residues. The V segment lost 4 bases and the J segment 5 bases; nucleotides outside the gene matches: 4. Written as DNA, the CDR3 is TGTGCCAGCAGTTCACTAGCGGGAGCCCACAATGAGCAGTTCTTC. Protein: CASSSLAGAHNEQFF.

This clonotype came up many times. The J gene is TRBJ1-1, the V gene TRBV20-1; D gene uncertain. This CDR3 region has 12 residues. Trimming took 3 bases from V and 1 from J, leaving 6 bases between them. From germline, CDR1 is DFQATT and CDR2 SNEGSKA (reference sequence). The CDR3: CSASSWNTEAFF. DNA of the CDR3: TGCAGTGCTAGTAGTTGGAACACTGAAGCTTTCTTT.

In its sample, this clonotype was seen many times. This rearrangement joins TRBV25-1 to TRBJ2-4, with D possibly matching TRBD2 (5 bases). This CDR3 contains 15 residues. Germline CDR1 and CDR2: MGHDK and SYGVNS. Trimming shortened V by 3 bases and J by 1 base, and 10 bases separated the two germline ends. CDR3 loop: CASSDSSGAKNIQYF. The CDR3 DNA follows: TGTGCCAGCAGTGATTCCTCGGGGGCCAAAAACATTCAGTACTTC.

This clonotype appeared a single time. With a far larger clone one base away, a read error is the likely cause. CDR3: CASSLEGTANNEQYF. In DNA form, the CDR3 reads TGTGCCAGCAGCTTAGAAGGGACAGCCAACAATGAGCAGTACTTC. The chain couples TRBV7-6 to TRBJ2-7, with TRBD1 matching over 7 bases. Germline CDR1 reads SGHVS; CDR2 reads FNYEAQ. V dropped 1 base and J dropped 7; count of bases not matched to a gene: 10. The CDR3 totals 15 residues.

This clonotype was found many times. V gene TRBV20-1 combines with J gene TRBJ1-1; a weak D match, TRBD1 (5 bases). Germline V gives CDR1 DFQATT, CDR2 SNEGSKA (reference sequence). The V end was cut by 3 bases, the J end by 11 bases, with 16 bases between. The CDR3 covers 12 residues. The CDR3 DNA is TGCAGTGCTAGGGACATCAACACCGAGGCTTTCTTT. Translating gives CSARDINTEAFF.

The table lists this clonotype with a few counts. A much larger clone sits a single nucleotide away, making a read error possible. CDR3: CASSGTSDGYEQYF. The CDR3 DNA sequence: TGTGCCAGCAGTGGAACCTCGGACGGCTACGAGCAGTACTTC. The rearrangement links TRBV28 to TRBJ2-7, with no clear D. This CDR3 comprises 14 residues. Germline loops: CDR1 MDHEN, CDR2 SYDVKM. V lost 5 bases and J 3 bases, leaving 14 bases between the germline ends.

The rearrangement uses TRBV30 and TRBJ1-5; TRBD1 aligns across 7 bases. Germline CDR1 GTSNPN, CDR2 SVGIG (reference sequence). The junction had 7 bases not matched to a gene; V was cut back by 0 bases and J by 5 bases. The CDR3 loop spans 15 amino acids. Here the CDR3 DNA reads TGTGCCTGGAGTGTAACAGGGGTTCACCATCAGCCCCAGCATTTT. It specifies CAWSVTGVHHQPQHF.

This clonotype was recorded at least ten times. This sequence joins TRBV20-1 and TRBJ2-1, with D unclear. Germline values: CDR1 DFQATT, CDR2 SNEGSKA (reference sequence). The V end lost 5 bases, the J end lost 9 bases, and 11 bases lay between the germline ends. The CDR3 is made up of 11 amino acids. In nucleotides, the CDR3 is TGCAGTGCTCCTACAGTGGGTGAGCAGTTCTTC. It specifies CSAPTVGEQFF.

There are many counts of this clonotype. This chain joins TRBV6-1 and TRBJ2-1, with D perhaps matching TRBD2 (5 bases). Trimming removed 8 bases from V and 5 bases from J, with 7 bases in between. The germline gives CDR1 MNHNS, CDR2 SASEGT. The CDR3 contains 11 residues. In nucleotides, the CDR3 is TGTGCCAGCGGGAGAGACAATGAGCAGTTCTTC. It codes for CASGRDNEQFF.

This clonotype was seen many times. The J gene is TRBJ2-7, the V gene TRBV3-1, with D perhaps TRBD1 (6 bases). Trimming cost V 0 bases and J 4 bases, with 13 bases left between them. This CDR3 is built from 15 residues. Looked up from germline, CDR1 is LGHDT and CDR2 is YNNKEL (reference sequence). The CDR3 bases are TGTGCCAGCAGCCAAGAGCCACAGGGTGGTTACGAGCAGTACTTC. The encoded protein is CASSQEPQGGYEQYF.

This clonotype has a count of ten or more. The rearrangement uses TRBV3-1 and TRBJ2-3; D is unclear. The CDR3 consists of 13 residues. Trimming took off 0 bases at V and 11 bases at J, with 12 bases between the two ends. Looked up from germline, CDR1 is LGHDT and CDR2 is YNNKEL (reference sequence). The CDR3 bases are TGTGCCAGCAGCCAAGATGGCTTTTTGGGGCAGTATTTT. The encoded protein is CASSQDGFLGQYF.

This CDR3 reads CASSIGWRGSYNEQFF. The CDR3 coding sequence is TGTGCCAGTAGTATAGGGTGGCGGGGGTCCTACAATGAGCAGTTCTTC. The V gene is TRBV19, the J gene TRBJ2-1, with 7 bases identical to TRBD2. This CDR3 is built from 16 residues. Germline CDR1 and CDR2: LNHDA and SQIVND (reference sequence). Trimming removed 1 base from V and 1 base from J; junction bases left unmatched: 4.

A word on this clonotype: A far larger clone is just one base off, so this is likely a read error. CDR3 DNA: TGTGCCAGCAGCTTAAACGGGACGCCTAACACCGGGGAGCTGTTTTTT. Translation gives CASSLNGTPNTGELFF. This rearrangement joins TRBV7-6 to TRBJ2-2, with D perhaps being TRBD1 or TRBD2 (5 bases each). V was clipped by 2 bases and J by 2 bases, with 12 bases between them. The CDR3 consists of 16 residues. Germline CDR1 SGHVS, CDR2 FNYEAQ.

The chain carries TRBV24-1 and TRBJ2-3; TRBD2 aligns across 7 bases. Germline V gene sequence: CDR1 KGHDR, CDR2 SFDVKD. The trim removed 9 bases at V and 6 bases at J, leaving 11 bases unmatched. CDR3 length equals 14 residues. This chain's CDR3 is CATGLGGTSDTQYF. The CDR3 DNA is TGTGCCACCGGATTGGGGGGGACTTCGGATACGCAGTATTTT.

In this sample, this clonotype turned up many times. CDR3 coding DNA: TGTGCCAGCAGCTTAGATTGGGCTGAGCAGTTCTTC. As protein: CASSLDWAEQFF. This chain uses TRBV11-3 with TRBJ2-1; unclear D gene. CDR1 is SGHNT, CDR2 YENEEA, per germline. Trimming left V 0 bases short and J 9 bases short, with 6 bases between. The length of the CDR3 is 12 residues.

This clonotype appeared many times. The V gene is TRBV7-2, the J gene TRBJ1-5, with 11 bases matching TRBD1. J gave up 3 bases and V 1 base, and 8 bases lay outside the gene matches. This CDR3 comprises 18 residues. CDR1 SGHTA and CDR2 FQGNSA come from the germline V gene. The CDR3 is CASSLGAGTGGHNQPQHF. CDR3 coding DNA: TGTGCCAGCAGCTTAGGTGCCGGGACAGGGGGACACAATCAGCCCCAGCATTTT.